Following are 22 T cell receptor beta chains from one sample sequenced in a study of regulatory and conventional T cells in breast cancer. TCRdb analysed the PCR reads with MiXCR anew, one entry per CDR3 protein. Of around 15,000 distinct CDR3 sequences listed, 32% are singletons. Sequenced input: conventional T cells from blood. The receptor set was obtained from a female donor in good health.

Of note for this clonotype: This clone may be a read error of a much larger clone one base away. V and J are TRBV28 and TRBJ2-1; D is undetermined. Between the trimmed V and J ends, which lost 7 bases and 10 bases, there was a span of 14 bases. Germline lookup yields CDR1 MDHEN and CDR2 SYDVKM. The CDR3 totals 12 residues. The CDR3 DNA reads TGTGCCAGCATGTTGGTGGGGTACGAGCAGTTCTTC. Translation: CASMLVGYEQFF.

Within the sample, this clonotype is medium-sized. The CDR3: CASSLKRGVQETQYF. The CDR3 DNA sequence: TGTGCCAGCAGCTTAAAACGCGGGGTCCAAGAGACCCAGTACTTC. This chain connects TRBV7-2 to TRBJ2-5, with D perhaps TRBD2 (6 bases). V was trimmed by 2 bases and J by 1 base, leaving 11 bases between them. Germline V lookup: CDR1 SGHTA, CDR2 FQGNSA. The CDR3 spans 15 residues.

The chain couples TRBV24-1 to TRBJ2-1, with 12 bases aligning to TRBD2. The length of the CDR3 is 17 residues. The germline V gene encodes CDR1 KGHDR and CDR2 SFDVKD. Trimming cost V 0 bases and J 7 bases; bases outside gene matches: 6. DNA for the CDR3: TGTGCCACCAGTGATTTGTGGACTAGCGGGGAACCTAATGAGCAGTTCTTC. Translated, it gives CATSDLWTSGEPNEQFF.

This chain connects TRBV20-1 to TRBJ2-5; D remains ambiguous. V was pared by 1 base and J by 4 bases, with 10 bases between. This CDR3 comprises 13 residues. Germline V gene sequence: CDR1 DFQATT, CDR2 SNEGSKA (reference sequence). DNA for the CDR3: TGCAGTGCTAGAGCTGAAGTAGGAGAGACCCAGTACTTC. Translation: CSARAEVGETQYF.

The V gene is TRBV2, the J gene TRBJ2-1, with D perhaps TRBD1 or TRBD2 (5 bases each). Germline CDR1 reads SNHLY; CDR2 reads FYNNEI. The length of the CDR3 is 16 residues. Trimming cost V 1 base and J 4 bases, with 14 bases left between them. CDR3: CASSEEASGHYNEQFF. DNA for the CDR3: TGTGCCAGCAGTGAAGAGGCCAGCGGACATTACAATGAGCAGTTCTTC.

This clonotype was recorded a few times. The chain has TRBV6-1 and TRBJ2-7; tentatively, D is TRBD1 (5 bases). V lost 4 bases to trimming and J lost 2 bases, with 9 bases between them. The CDR3 loop spans 13 amino acids. Germline V gene sequence: CDR1 MNHNS, CDR2 SASEGT. CDR3 sequence reads: CASSVQVTYEQYF. DNA of the CDR3: TGTGCCAGCAGTGTACAGGTCACCTACGAGCAGTACTTC.

The chain links TRBV30 to TRBJ2-1, with 7 positions matching TRBD1. Trimming removed 5 bases from V and 1 base from J; junction bases left unmatched: 2. Germline V gene lookup returns CDR1 GTSNPN and CDR2 SVGIG (reference sequence). The CDR3 has 13 amino acids. CDR3 sequence reads: CAWRDSSYNEQFF. In DNA form, the CDR3 reads TGTGCCTGGCGGGACAGTTCCTACAATGAGCAGTTCTTC.

On this clonotype itself: At one boundary the junction diverges from the germline segment, which might be a read error. J is TRBJ2-3 and V is TRBV7-2; D remains ambiguous. Per the germline V gene, CDR1 is SGHTA and CDR2 is FQGNSA. CDR3 size: 15 residues. CDR3 loop: CAGSLLGPSTDTQYF. Here the CDR3 DNA reads TGTGCCGGCAGCTTATTGGGCCCTAGCACAGATACGCAGTATTTT.

As regards this clonotype: A much larger clone differs by one base, so this may be a read error. This chain joins TRBV6-4 and TRBJ1-5; D gene ambiguous. Trimming took off 8 bases at V and 6 bases at J, with 14 bases between the two ends. From germline, CDR1 is MRHNA and CDR2 SNTAGT. CDR3 size: 13 residues. DNA of the CDR3: TGTGCCAGCCCACCCGGGAGACGTCAGCCCCAGCATTTT. Translating gives CASPPGRRQPQHF.

The V gene is TRBV7-2, the J gene TRBJ2-5; D not resolved. V lost 5 bases, J lost 5 bases, and 12 bases lay in between. The CDR3 has 13 amino acids. Germline lookup yields CDR1 SGHTA and CDR2 FQGNSA. The DNA of the CDR3 is TGTGCCAGCAGCCGAGCGCTAGTTGAGACCCAGTACTTC. It codes for CASSRALVETQYF.

With respect to this clonotype: The conserved closing phenylalanine or tryptophan is absent in this CDR3, likely reflecting a read error. The chain carries TRBV12-3 or TRBV12-4 and TRBJ2-7, with TRBD1 as a possible D gene (5 bases). Between the trimmed V and J ends, which lost 7 bases and 1 base, there was a span of 14 bases. This CDR3 is built from 14 residues. The CDR3 protein is CASTKQTVSYEQYL. CDR3 in DNA: TGTGCCAGCACGAAGCAGACAGTTTCCTACGAGCAGTACTTA.

This chain links TRBV7-8 with TRBJ2-2; weak D call: TRBD1 (5 bases). The CDR3 has 16 residues. V lost 1 base, J lost 0 bases, and 9 bases lay in between. Germline lookup yields CDR1 SGHVS and CDR2 FQNEAQ. Here the CDR3 DNA reads TGTGCCAGCAGCTTAGTTGCAGGGACGAACACCGGGGAGCTGTTTTTT. Amino acid sequence: CASSLVAGTNTGELFF.

This clonotype was seen once. The chain links TRBV20-1 to TRBJ2-4; weak D call: TRBD1 (5 bases). CDR1 and CDR2 (germline): DFQATT, SNEGSKA (reference sequence). V was shortened by 7 bases and J by 0 bases, with 13 bases between the two germline ends. The CDR3 covers 14 residues. CDR3 residues: CSVLDSVAKNIQYF. In DNA form, the CDR3 reads TGCAGTGTTCTAGACAGTGTAGCCAAAAACATTCAGTACTTC.

This clonotype is labeled large (0.1 to 1%). This sequence joins TRBV2 and TRBJ1-2, with 10 bases lining up with TRBD1. Trimming removed 9 bases from V and 10 bases from J; junction bases left unmatched: 8. Per germline, CDR1 SNHLY and CDR2 FYNNEI. CDR3 length: 12 amino acids. The CDR3 loop reads CASAGTGDVYTF. DNA for the CDR3: TGTGCCAGTGCCGGGACAGGGGATGTCTACACCTTC.

This clonotype has at least ten counts. The chain combines TRBV5-1 with TRBJ2-1, with D unclear. Germline CDR1 is SGHRS and CDR2 is YFSETQ. Trimming took off 5 bases at V and 0 bases at J, with 18 bases between the two ends. The CDR3 totals 17 residues. CDR3 in DNA: TGCGCCAGCAGTATCGTGGGTGGGCTATCCTCCTACAATGAGCAGTTCTTC. Protein sequence: CASSIVGGLSSYNEQFF.

The chain carries TRBV9 and TRBJ1-4; D might be TRBD1 (6 bases). Trimming removed 0 bases from V and 7 bases from J, with 13 bases in between. This CDR3 is built from 15 residues. Germline-derived CDR1 and CDR2 are SGDLS and YYNGEE. CDR3 protein: CASSVEGRGGEKLFF. CDR3 bases: TGTGCCAGCAGCGTAGAGGGCAGGGGTGGTGAAAAACTGTTTTTT.

As regards this clonotype: A much larger clone lies one base from this, so it may be a read error. The chain uses TRBV6-1 and TRBJ2-3, with D possibly being TRBD2 (6 bases). Germline-derived CDR1 and CDR2 are MNHNS and SASEGT. This CDR3 spans 14 amino acids. In DNA, the CDR3 is TGTGCCAGCAGGGAAGTCGCCCGCGGGAATACGCAGTATTTT. This translates into CASREVARGNTQYF.

The chain carries TRBV7-9 and TRBJ2-1, with 12 bases aligning to TRBD2. The junction had 8 bases not matched to a gene; V was cut back by 3 bases and J by 5 bases. The germline CDR1 and CDR2 sequences are SEHNR and FQNEAQ (reference sequence). The CDR3 is made up of 17 amino acids. The DNA of the CDR3 is TGTGCCAGCAGCTTTGCCCTAGCGGGAGGGACCCACAATGAGCAGTTCTTC. Amino acid sequence: CASSFALAGGTHNEQFF.

This clonotype has only a few counts. V gene TRBV20-1 combines with J gene TRBJ1-6, with D perhaps matching TRBD1 (5 bases). The CDR3 is 17 residues long. The germline V gene has CDR1 DFQATT and CDR2 SNEGSKA (reference sequence). V lost 0 bases, J lost 5 bases, and 17 bases lay in between. The CDR3 DNA reads as TGCAGTGCTAGAGATTATGGGGGGGGATCTGATAATTCACCCCTCCACTTT. Translating it yields CSARDYGGGSDNSPLHF.

The rearrangement joins TRBV7-3 to TRBJ2-6; D not resolved. Germline assignment: CDR1 SGHTA and CDR2 FQGTGA. The CDR3 runs 15 residues. Deletions cut 5 bases from V and 2 bases from J, with 10 bases between. CDR3 in amino acids: CASSPKGTGANVLTF. The CDR3 DNA is TGTGCCAGCAGCCCGAAGGGAACTGGGGCCAACGTCCTGACTTTC.

This clonotype was observed a few times. V is TRBV2 and J is TRBJ2-2; 7 positions match TRBD2. CDR3 size: 18 residues. CDR1 is SNHLY and CDR2 is FYNNEI in the germline V gene. Trimming removed 8 bases from V and 4 bases from J; junction bases left unmatched: 19. The CDR3 DNA follows: TGTGCCAGCGGGCGTACCGTCATTGCGGGAGAAGGCACCGGGGAGCTGTTTTTT. Translating it yields CASGRTVIAGEGTGELFF. Using reference TRBV2 and TRBJ2-2 for the parts outside the CDR3, the full variable domain is EPEVTQTPSHQVTQMGQEVILRCVPISNHLYFYWYRQILGQKVEFLVSFYNNEISEKSEIFDDQFSVERPDGSNFTLKIRSTKLEDSAMYFCASGRTVIAGEGTGELFFGEGSRLTVL.

The table lists this clonotype with a few counts. The chain is built from TRBV20-1 and TRBJ2-7; D might be TRBD2 (6 bases). Germline V gene sequence: CDR1 DFQATT, CDR2 SNEGSKA (reference sequence). V was shortened by 5 bases and J by 0 bases, with 11 bases between the two germline ends. This CDR3 is built from 13 residues. CDR3 amino acids: CSALAHSSYEQYF. For the CDR3, the DNA is TGCAGTGCTCTAGCGCATAGCTCCTACGAGCAGTACTTC.